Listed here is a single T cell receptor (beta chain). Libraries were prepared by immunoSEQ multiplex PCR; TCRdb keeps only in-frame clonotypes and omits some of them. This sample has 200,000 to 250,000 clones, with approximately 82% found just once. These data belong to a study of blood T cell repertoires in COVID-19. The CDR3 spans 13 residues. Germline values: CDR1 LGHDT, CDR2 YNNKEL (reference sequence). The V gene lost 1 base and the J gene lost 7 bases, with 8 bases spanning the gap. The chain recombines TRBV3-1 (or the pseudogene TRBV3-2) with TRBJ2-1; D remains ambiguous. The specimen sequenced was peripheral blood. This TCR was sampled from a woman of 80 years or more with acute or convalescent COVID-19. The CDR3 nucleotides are TGTGCCAGCAGCCAAGGGTGGCTTAATGAGCAGTTCTTC. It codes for CASSQGWLNEQFF.